These T cell receptor beta chains were read from a single sample in a study of T cell changes during pregnancy in multiple sclerosis. Sequencing was performed with immunoSEQ multiplex PCR; in TCRdb, only in-frame clones are kept and a portion is missing. The sample yields 55,000 to 75,000 clones, around 92% seen once. The material was peripheral blood, obtained after pregnancy. These receptors were obtained from a female donor with multiple sclerosis, enrolled in a pregnancy study. Each CDR3 is given with its conserved first and last residue. The D gene is left open where the match is weak. Clone sizes are given selectively: once, few, many, or a class where the clone is expanded.

TRBD1	TRBJ1-3	once	TRBV19	CASAGRGREFGNTIYF	TGTGCCAGTGCCGGGAGGGGGCGAGAGTTTGGAAACACCATATATTTT
TRBD1	TRBJ1-2	NA	TRBV6-6	CASSAADRNVGGYTF	TGTGCCAGCAGTGCTGCGGACAGGAATGTTGGGGGCTACACCTTC
TRBD1	TRBJ1-2	NA	TRBV5-1	CASSLGQGELAYGYTF	TGCGCCAGCAGCTTGGGACAGGGGGAGCTTGCCTATGGCTACACCTTC
NA	TRBJ2-7	NA	TRBV11-2	CASSFNRLNEQYF	TGTGCCAGCAGCTTTAACAGGCTTAACGAGCAGTACTTC
NA	TRBJ1-5	NA	TRBV10-1	CASSDNNQPQHF	TGCGCCAGCAGTGACAACAATCAGCCCCAGCATTTT
NA	TRBJ1-2	NA	TRBV7-3	CASSQGPGYGYTF	TGTGCCAGCAGCCAGGGGCCAGGTTATGGCTACACCTTC
NA	TRBJ2-5	NA	TRBV19	CASRGGRDQETQYF	TGTGCCAGTAGGGGGGGGCGGGACCAAGAGACCCAGTACTTC
TRBD2	TRBJ2-2	NA	TRBV9	CASSVEGTSGVNTGELFF	TGTGCCAGCAGCGTAGAGGGGACTAGCGGGGTCAACACCGGGGAGCTGTTTTTT
NA	TRBJ2-2	NA	TRBV5-1	CASSLRTVTGELFF	TGCGCCAGCAGCCTACGGACAGTGACCGGGGAGCTGTTTTTT
NA	TRBJ1-2	once	TRBV7-9	CASSRSGLLVDGYTF	TGTGCCAGCAGCCGATCGGGACTGTTAGTCGATGGCTACACCTTC
NA	TRBJ1-1	NA	TRBV6-5	CASSYKGEAFF	TGTGCCAGCAGTTACAAGGGGGAAGCTTTCTTT
TRBD1	TRBJ1-4	NA	TRBV4-3	CASSQMMDRINEKLFF	TGCGCCAGCAGCCAAATGATGGACAGGATTAATGAAAAACTGTTTTTT
TRBD2	TRBJ2-7	NA	TRBV7-9	CASSLREGPYEQYF	TGTGCCAGCAGCTTAAGGGAGGGACCCTACGAGCAGTACTTC
TRBD2	TRBJ2-3	NA	TRBV5-6	CASSETAGLDTQYF	TGTGCCAGCAGCGAGACAGCGGGATTAGATACGCAGTATTTT
TRBD1	TRBJ2-7	NA	TRBV10-1	CASSDQGVPYEQYF	TGCGCCAGCAGTGACCAGGGGGTTCCCTACGAGCAGTACTTC
TRBD1	TRBJ2-1	NA	TRBV27	CATAADRDYNEQFF	TGTGCCACAGCGGCGGACAGGGACTACAATGAGCAGTTCTTC
TRBD1	TRBJ2-5	NA	TRBV19	CASSISRRLDRGWETQYF	TGTGCCAGTAGTATTTCCCGCCGCTTGGACAGGGGATGGGAGACCCAGTACTTC
TRBD2	TRBJ2-1	NA	TRBV5-4	CASSLFLAAYNEQFF	TGTGCCAGCAGCTTGTTCCTAGCGGCCTACAATGAGCAGTTCTTC
TRBD2	TRBJ2-1	NA	TRBV6-4	CASSDSAGAYNEQFF	TGTGCCAGCAGTGACTCAGCGGGAGCCTACAATGAGCAGTTCTTC
TRBD1	TRBJ1-1	NA	TRBV30	CAWRDRRPGAFF	TGTGCCTGGAGGGACAGGCGCCCCGGAGCTTTCTTT
TRBD2	TRBJ2-7	NA	TRBV5-4	CASSRGLAGDHEQYF	TGTGCCAGCAGCCGGGGACTAGCGGGAGATCATGAGCAGTACTTC
NA	TRBJ2-7	NA	TRBV30	CAWSVQAGYEQYF	TGTGCCTGGAGTGTACAGGCCGGCTACGAGCAGTACTTC
NA	TRBJ1-1	once	TRBV28	CASSFTGKRPEAFF	TGTGCCAGCAGTTTCACAGGGAAGAGGCCTGAAGCTTTCTTT
NA	TRBJ1-3	NA	TRBV6-1	CASSVTDTIYF	TGTGCCAGCAGTGTTACAGACACCATATATTTT
NA	TRBJ1-5	NA	TRBV19	CASSIDHSRQPQHF	TGTGCCAGTAGTATAGATCACTCTCGTCAGCCCCAGCATTTT
NA	TRBJ1-1	NA	TRBV30	CAWSANRDTEAFF	TGTGCCTGGAGTGCAAACAGGGATACTGAAGCTTTCTTT
TRBD1	TRBJ2-3	NA	TRBV30	CAWSPGQKSTDTQYF	TGTGCCTGGAGCCCGGGACAGAAAAGCACAGATACGCAGTATTTT
TRBD1	TRBJ2-4	NA	TRBV28	CASSSKGAVAKNIQYF	TGTGCCAGCAGTTCTAAGGGGGCAGTGGCCAAAAACATTCAGTACTTC
NA	TRBJ2-3	NA	TRBV1	CTSSQVPAGGPDTQYF	TGCACCAGCAGCCAAGTTCCAGCGGGAGGCCCAGATACGCAGTATTTT
TRBD1	TRBJ1-2	NA	TRBV9	CASSVDRGGYTF	TGTGCCAGCAGCGTAGACAGGGGTGGCTACACCTTC
NA	TRBJ2-3	NA	TRBV5-1	CASSDSINRVDTQYF	TGCGCCAGCAGCGACTCTATAAATCGAGTAGATACGCAGTATTTT
NA	TRBJ2-1	NA	TRBV9	CASSPSGTLSYNEQFF	TGTGCCAGCAGCCCCTCCGGGACTCTCTCTTACAATGAGCAGTTCTTC
NA	TRBJ2-1	NA	TRBV4-1	CASSPRGNSYNEQFF	TGCGCCAGCAGCCCCCGCGGGAACTCCTACAATGAGCAGTTCTTC
TRBD1	TRBJ2-7	once	TRBV7-6	CASSGPGTGKVGRKQYF	TGTGCCAGCAGCGGTCCCGGGACAGGGAAGGTCGGCCGAAAGCAGTACTTC
NA	TRBJ1-1	NA	TRBV6-6	CASSYSVSPPNTEAFF	TGTGCCAGCAGTTACTCCGTGAGCCCACCGAACACTGAAGCTTTCTTT
TRBD1	TRBJ2-3	NA	TRBV10-1	CASSEGQGTDTQYF	TGCGCCAGCAGTGAGGGACAGGGAACAGATACGCAGTATTTT
NA	TRBJ1-5	NA	TRBV19	CASSIWQINQPQHF	TGTGCCAGTAGTATTTGGCAAATCAATCAGCCCCAGCATTTT
NA	TRBJ2-7	NA	TRBV7-2	CASSLASRGGGSITYEQYF	TGTGCCAGCAGCTTAGCTAGCAGGGGCGGCGGGAGCATTACCTACGAGCAGTACTTC
TRBD1	TRBJ2-7	NA	TRBV29-1	CSAKTGGGYEQYF	TGCAGCGCCAAGACAGGGGGAGGCTACGAGCAGTACTTC
TRBD2	TRBJ2-7	NA	TRBV10-2	CASSEATTSKYEQYF	TGCGCCAGCAGTGAGGCCACGACTAGCAAGTACGAGCAGTACTTC
NA	TRBJ2-5	NA	TRBV7-2	CASSLESGRETQYF	TGTGCCAGCAGCTTAGAAAGTGGGAGGGAGACCCAGTACTTC
NA	TRBJ2-7	NA	TRBV29-1	CSVPGTTSYEQYF	TGCAGCGTCCCCGGAACTACCTCCTACGAGCAGTACTTC
NA	TRBJ2-5	NA	TRBV5-1	CASSARGAEETQYF	TGCGCCAGCAGCGCCAGGGGGGCGGAAGAGACCCAGTACTTC
NA	TRBJ2-7	NA	TRBV6-1	CASRLLLPGYEQYF	TGTGCCAGCAGATTGTTACTCCCCGGCTACGAGCAGTACTTC
NA	TRBJ1-2	few	TRBV9	CASSVATDTAYGYTF	TGTGCCAGCAGCGTAGCTACGGATACAGCTTATGGCTACACCTTC
TRBD1	TRBJ1-5	NA	TRBV16	CASSQSGPGGARSNQPQHF	TGTGCCAGCAGCCAATCAGGGCCAGGGGGCGCGAGGAGCAATCAGCCCCAGCATTTT
TRBD1	TRBJ2-7	NA	TRBV7-3	CASSEGQGARPYF	TGTGCCAGCAGCGAAGGACAGGGGGCGCGACCGTACTTC
TRBD1	TRBJ2-2	NA	TRBV9	CASSVRTGVSTGELFF	TGTGCCAGCAGCGTAAGGACAGGGGTCAGCACCGGGGAGCTGTTTTTT
NA	TRBJ2-3	NA	TRBV7-9	CASSLVALQGWDTQYF	TGTGCCAGCAGCTTAGTCGCTTTGCAGGGATGGGATACGCAGTATTTT
NA	TRBJ1-1	once	TRBV9	CASSGGGFTEAFF	TGTGCCAGCAGCGGAGGGGGTTTCACTGAAGCTTTCTTT
NA	TRBJ2-7	NA	TRBV5-3	CARSLGKPASECAYEQYF	TGTGCCAGAAGCTTGGGCAAACCGGCTAGCGAATGCGCCTACGAGCAGTACTTC
TRBD2	TRBJ2-7	NA	TRBV4-1	CASSQGLLTGGSSYEQYF	TGCGCCAGCAGCCAAGGACTATTGACGGGAGGCAGCTCCTACGAGCAGTACTTC
TRBD2	TRBJ2-7	NA	TRBV6-5	CASSYSGTSGPYEQYF	TGTGCCAGCAGTTACTCCGGGACTAGCGGACCCTACGAGCAGTACTTC
NA	TRBJ1-1	few	TRBV4-2	CASSQEVGITEAFF	TGTGCCAGCAGCCAAGAAGTCGGGATTACTGAAGCTTTCTTT
NA	TRBJ1-1	NA	TRBV29-1	CSVRGKMNTEAFF	TGCAGCGTCAGGGGAAAGATGAACACTGAAGCTTTCTTT